The 8 T cell receptor beta chains below all came from one sample that was sequenced in a study of T cells in Graves' hyperthyroidism and ophthalmopathy (dated by TCRdb to between 2018 and 2021). Receptor amplification or capture employed multiplex PCR. This sample was sequenced with an Illumina HiSeq 2000. TCR beta CDR3 regions were amplified from RNA transcripts. For the first round of RT-PCR on the TCR CDR3, the HTBI primer set was used together with the Qiagen OneStep RT-PCR kit. The public reads were reprocessed in TCRdb via fastp at Q25 and MiXCR, keeping in-frame beta chains. Each CDR3 protein appears once, grouped with its most common genes and DNA. Present in this sample are roughly 180,000 distinct CDR3 sequences, about a sixth of which were seen just once. 25% to 35% of the sample goes to the ten largest clones. The sequencing input was blood. These receptor sequences come from a woman aged 45-65 years with Graves' hyperthyroidism.

Only a few counts were recorded for this clonotype. The chain employs TRBV20-1 and TRBJ1-1; D may be TRBD1 (5 bases). From germline, CDR1 is DFQATT and CDR2 SNEGSKA (reference sequence). The CDR3 is 12 amino acids. Trimming pared 4 bases from V and 1 base from J, leaving 7 bases between. In nucleotides, the CDR3 is TGCAGTGCTACGAGGGGGAACACTGAAGCTTTCTTT. Translated, it gives CSATRGNTEAFF.

In its sample, this clonotype was seen many times. This chain uses TRBV2 with TRBJ1-1; perhaps TRBD1 as D (6 bases). This CDR3 spans 13 amino acids. V gave up 8 bases and J gave up 4 bases, with 14 bases separating them. The germline gives CDR1 SNHLY, CDR2 FYNNEI. The CDR3 DNA follows: TGTGCCAGCGGATCTCAGGGGAGCACTGAAGCTTTCTTT. Its translation: CASGSQGSTEAFF.

This clonotype was seen many times. V usage is TRBV28 and J usage is TRBJ1-2; TRBD1 agrees at 8 bases. Germline V gene data show CDR1 as MDHEN and CDR2 as SYDVKM. This CDR3 is 14 amino acids long. CDR3: CATPGTGENYGYTF. The DNA for the CDR3 is TGTGCTACACCCGGGACAGGAGAGAACTATGGCTACACCTTC.

This chain connects TRBV11-2 to TRBJ1-2; the D is unclear. The CDR3 length is 14 residues. V gave up 3 bases and J gave up 2 bases, with 10 bases separating them. CDR1 SGHAT and CDR2 FQNNGV come from the germline V gene. As DNA, the CDR3 is TGTGCCAGCAGCTTCGTAGACTCGAACTATGGCTACACCTTC. This translates into CASSFVDSNYGYTF.

CDR3 amino acids: CATSPFPILEQYF. The CDR3 region has the DNA TGTGCCACCTCCCCCTTCCCGATCCTCGAGCAGTACTTC. This chain links TRBV19 with TRBJ2-7; no firm D call. The CDR3 extends over 13 amino acids. Germline-derived CDR1 and CDR2 are LNHDA and SQIVND (reference sequence). With 10 bases removed from V and 6 bases from J, the gap between germline ends came to 19 bases.

At least ten counts were recorded for this clonotype. V usage is TRBV7-2 and J usage is TRBJ1-2, with D unresolved. V shed 1 base and J shed 7 bases, with 16 bases lying between them. This CDR3 has 15 amino acids. The germline V gene encodes CDR1 SGHTA and CDR2 FQGNSA. CDR3 in amino acids: CASSLGSQTLGGYTF. The CDR3 nucleotides are TGTGCCAGCAGCTTAGGAAGCCAAACACTGGGTGGCTACACCTTC.

In regard to this clonotype: Relative to the germline gene, one junction end is altered; a read error may explain this. For the CDR3, the DNA is TGTGCCAGCAGCTTGGGATCTGCTAACAATGATCAGTTCTTC. Its translation is CASSLGSANNDQFF. The chain carries TRBV7-3 and TRBJ2-1; D gene ambiguous. The V gene's germline CDR1 is SGHTA and CDR2 FQGTGA. CDR3 length equals 14 residues.

This clonotype was seen many times. V is TRBV6-1 and J is TRBJ1-5, with 8 bases aligning to TRBD1. Looked up from germline, CDR1 is MNHNS and CDR2 is SASEGT. The CDR3 is 15 amino acids. V was clipped by 7 bases and J by 2 bases; unmatched bases: 7. This CDR3 is CASTPGGTGNQPQHF. CDR3 DNA: TGTGCCAGCACCCCAGGGGGCACAGGCAATCAGCCCCAGCATTTT.